A selection of T cell receptor beta chains follows, all from one sample in a study of control samples from healthy donors and cancer patients. Method: immunoSEQ multiplex PCR; TCRdb's copy keeps in-frame clones and lacks some. There are 100,000 to 150,000 clones in the sample; 80% to 90% occur only once, and roughly 2.8% lies in the top ten. Sequencing was done on a sample of blood. The receptor source for this set is a man aged 55 to 69 in good health. Both conserved end residues are part of each CDR3. A D gene is named only where the DNA matches it firmly. Clone sizes are given selectively: once, few, many, or a class where the clone is expanded.

D | size | J | V | length | DNA | CDR3
TRBD2 | few | TRBJ2-3 | TRBV4-1 | 19 | TGCGCCAGCAGCCACCCCGGACTAGCGGGGGGTGCTAGCACAGATACGCAGTATTTT | CASSHPGLAGGASTDTQYF
. | . | TRBJ1-5 | TRBV2 | 13 | TGTGCCAGCAGGCACAGGGAAAATCAGCCCCAGCATTTT | CASRHRENQPQHF
TRBD1 | . | TRBJ1-2 | TRBV28 | 13 | TGTGCCAGCAGGGAGACAGGGGGCTATGGCTACACCTTC | CASRETGGYGYTF
TRBD1 | . | TRBJ1-1 | TRBV28 | 16 | TGTGCCAGCAGTCTGACCGACAGGGCAAGGGACACTGAAGCTTTCTTT | CASSLTDRARDTEAFF
. | . | TRBJ1-4 | TRBV27 | 15 | TGTGCCAGCAGTTTATGGGGGCAGGGAAATGAAAAACTGTTTTTT | CASSLWGQGNEKLFF
TRBD1 | . | TRBJ2-6 | TRBV5-8 | 17 | TGTGCCAGCAGCCCCGGGACAGTGCAATCTGGGGCCAACGTCCTGACTTTC | CASSPGTVQSGANVLTF
TRBD1 | . | TRBJ1-3 | TRBV13 | 17 | TGTGCCAGCACCAAGGGCAACAGGGGGTTCTCTGGAAACACCATATATTTT | CASTKGNRGFSGNTIYF
TRBD2 | . | TRBJ2-7 | TRBV5-6 | 15 | TGTGCCAGCAGCTCAATAGCGGGGGGGCTCTACGAGCAGTACTTC | CASSSIAGGLYEQYF
. | . | TRBJ2-3 | TRBV6-5 | 14 | TGTGCCAGCAGTCGGCCGCAATTTTCGGGGGCGCAGTATTTT | CASSRPQFSGAQYF
. | . | TRBJ1-4 | TRBV28 | 12 | TGTGCCAACGGTAGGAGGGGCGAAAAACTGTTTTTT | CANGRRGEKLFF
. | once | TRBJ2-3 | TRBV7-3 | 13 | TGTGCCAGCAGCCTAACCCCCACAGATACGCAGTATTTT | CASSLTPTDTQYF
. | once | TRBJ2-7 | TRBV5-1 | 15 | TGCGCCAGCAGCTTGGAACAGGGTTTTGTCAACGAGCAGTACTTC | CASSLEQGFVNEQYF
. | once | TRBJ2-3 | TRBV5-1 | 14 | TGCGCCAGCAAGCGGTTAGCTAGCACAGATACGCAGTATTTT | CASKRLASTDTQYF
. | . | TRBJ1-2 | TRBV30 | 14 | TGTGCCTGGAGTTCAGGGCAATCCTACTATGGCTACACCTTC | CAWSSGQSYYGYTF
. | . | TRBJ2-7 | TRBV13 | 14 | TGTGCCAGCAGCTTACAGGCCGCGTTCCACGAGCAGTACTTC | CASSLQAAFHEQYF
. | . | TRBJ1-4 | TRBV18 | 14 | TGTGCCAGCTCTTTTACCGGGGGAAATGAAAAACTGTTTTTT | CASSFTGGNEKLFF
TRBD1 | . | TRBJ1-1 | TRBV18 | 14 | TGTGCCAGCTCACTAGGACAGGAGAACACTGAAGCTTTCTTT | CASSLGQENTEAFF
. | . | TRBJ2-2 | TRBV29-1 | 15 | TGCAGCGTTGAGTCTGACCTATTGAACACCGGGGAGCTGTTTTTT | CSVESDLLNTGELFF
. | . | TRBJ2-1 | TRBV28 | 14 | TGTGCCAGCAGGGATTTGGTCTCCTACAATGAGCAGTTCTTC | CASRDLVSYNEQFF
. | . | TRBJ1-6 | TRBV6-6 | 14 | TGTGCCAGCAGTTACGGGGGAGATAATTCACCCCTCCACTTT | CASSYGGDNSPLHF
. | few | TRBJ1-5 | TRBV28 | 15 | TGTGCCAGCAGAAAAGGGACGGATAGCAATCAGCCCCAGCATTTT | CASRKGTDSNQPQHF